These 2 T cell receptor beta chains came from one sample sequenced in a study of breast tumors, draining lymph nodes, adjacent tissues. One entry per CDR3 protein, called by TCRdb with MiXCR from the multiplex PCR reads. The sample lists around 130,000 distinct CDR3 sequences, 21% occurring once. The lymph nodes were axillary draining lymph nodes from breast cancer patients. The sequenced sample was axillary lymph node tissue. The receptors derive from a female donor with breast cancer. Some clones in this sample may be carry-over from other donors' samples.

The chain combines TRBV14 with TRBJ2-4, with TRBD2 matching 15 bases. CDR1 SGHDN and CDR2 FVKESK come from the germline V gene. This CDR3 is built from 20 residues. V was pared by 5 bases and J by 0 bases, with 11 bases of the junction left unmatched. CDR3 protein: CASSSWGLAGGFGAKNIQYF. DNA of the CDR3: TGTGCCAGCAGCTCCTGGGGACTAGCGGGAGGTTTCGGAGCCAAAAACATTCAGTACTTC. Looking up the rest from reference TRBV14 and TRBJ2-4 gives the full variable domain: EAGVTQFPSHSVIEKGQTVTLRCDPISGHDNLYWYRRVMGKEIKFLLHFVKESKQDESGMPNNRFLAERTGGTYSTLKVQPAELEDSGVYFCASSSWGLAGGFGAKNIQYFGAGTRLSVL.

This clonotype has a single count. The chain recombines TRBV2 with TRBJ2-7; no reliable D call. V gave up 6 bases and J gave up 3 bases, with 12 bases separating them. The CDR3 runs 13 residues. Germline CDR1 is SNHLY and CDR2 is FYNNEI. The CDR3 DNA follows: TGTGCCAGCAGGACGTGGACGGGCTACGAGCAGTACTTC. Its protein is CASRTWTGYEQYF.